The T cell receptor beta chain under discussion was sequenced for a study of blood T cell repertoires in COVID-19. In the study overall: The origin of the acute and convalescent COVID-19 samples was the United States, Italy and Spain. Nucleic acid was either cDNA or gDNA, and it came from T cells, B-cell-depleted T cells, or PBMCs.

Per the original methods: Reference gene primer amplification gave nucleated cell count estimates. Here immunoSEQ multiplex PCR was the method, and the copy in TCRdb shows in-frame clones only, minus some. From that table come the V and J calls and clone size; the DNA was used to work out D and trimming. The sample lists 150,000 to 200,000 clones, roughly nine tenths occurring once. CDR1 and CDR2 from the germline V gene are SNHLY and FYNNEI. J gave up 1 base and V 2 bases, and 23 bases lay outside the gene matches. The CDR3 extends over 22 amino acids. This clone was detected only once. Sample: peripheral blood. This chain connects TRBV2 to TRBJ2-1, with TRBD2 matching over 7 bases. This clonotype was sampled from a man between 45 and 60 years old with acute or convalescent COVID-19. Written as DNA, the CDR3 is TGTGCCAGCAGTGAACAAAGTTATTTCCCGGGACTACCTACCGAATCCTACAATGAGCAGTTCTTC. It encodes CASSEQSYFPGLPTESYNEQFF.